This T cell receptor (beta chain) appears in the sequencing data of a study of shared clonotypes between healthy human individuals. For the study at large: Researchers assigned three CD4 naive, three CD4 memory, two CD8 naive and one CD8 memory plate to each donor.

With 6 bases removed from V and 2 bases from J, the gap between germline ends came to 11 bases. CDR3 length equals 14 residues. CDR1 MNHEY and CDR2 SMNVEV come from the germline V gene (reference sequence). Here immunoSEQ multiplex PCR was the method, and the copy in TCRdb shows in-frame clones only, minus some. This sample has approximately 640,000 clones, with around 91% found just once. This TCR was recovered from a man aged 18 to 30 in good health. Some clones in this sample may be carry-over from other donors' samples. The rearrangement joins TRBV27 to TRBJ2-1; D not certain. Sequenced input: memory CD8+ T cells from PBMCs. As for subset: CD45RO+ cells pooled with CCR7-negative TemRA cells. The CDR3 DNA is TGTGCCAGCAGCCCCGGATCTGCCTACAATGAGCAGTTCTTC. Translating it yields CASSPGSAYNEQFF.